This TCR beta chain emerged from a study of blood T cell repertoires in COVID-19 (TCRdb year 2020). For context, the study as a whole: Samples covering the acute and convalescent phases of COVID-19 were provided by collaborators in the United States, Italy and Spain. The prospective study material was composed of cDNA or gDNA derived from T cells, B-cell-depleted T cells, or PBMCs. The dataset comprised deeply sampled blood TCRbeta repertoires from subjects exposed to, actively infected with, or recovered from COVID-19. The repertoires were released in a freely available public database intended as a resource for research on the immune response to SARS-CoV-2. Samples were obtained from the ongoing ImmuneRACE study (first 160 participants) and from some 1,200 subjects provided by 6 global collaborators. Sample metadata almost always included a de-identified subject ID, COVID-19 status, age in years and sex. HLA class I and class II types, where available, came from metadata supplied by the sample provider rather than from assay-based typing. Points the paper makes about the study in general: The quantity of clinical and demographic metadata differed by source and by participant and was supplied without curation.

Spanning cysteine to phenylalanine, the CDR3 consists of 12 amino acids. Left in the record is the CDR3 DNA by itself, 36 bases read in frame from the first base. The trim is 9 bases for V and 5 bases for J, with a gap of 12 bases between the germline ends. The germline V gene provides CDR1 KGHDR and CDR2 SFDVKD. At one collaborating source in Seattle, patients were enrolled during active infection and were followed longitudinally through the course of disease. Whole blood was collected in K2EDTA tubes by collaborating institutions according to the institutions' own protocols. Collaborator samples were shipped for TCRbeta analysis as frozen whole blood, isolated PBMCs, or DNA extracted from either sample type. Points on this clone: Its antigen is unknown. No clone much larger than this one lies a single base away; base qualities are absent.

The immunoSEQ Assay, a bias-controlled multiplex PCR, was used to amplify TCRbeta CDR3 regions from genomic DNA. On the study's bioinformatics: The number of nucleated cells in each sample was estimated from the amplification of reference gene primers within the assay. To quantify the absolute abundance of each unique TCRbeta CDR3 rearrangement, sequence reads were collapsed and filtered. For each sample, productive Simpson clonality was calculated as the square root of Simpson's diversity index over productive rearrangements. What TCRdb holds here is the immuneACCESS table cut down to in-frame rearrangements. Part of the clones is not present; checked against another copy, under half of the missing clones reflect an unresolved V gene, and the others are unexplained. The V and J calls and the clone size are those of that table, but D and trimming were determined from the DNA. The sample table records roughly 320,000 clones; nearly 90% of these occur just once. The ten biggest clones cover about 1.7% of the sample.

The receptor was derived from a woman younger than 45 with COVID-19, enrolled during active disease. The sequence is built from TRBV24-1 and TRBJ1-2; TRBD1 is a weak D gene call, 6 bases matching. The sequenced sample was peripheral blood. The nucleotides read TGTGCCACCGAGGACAGTAATTATGGCTACACCTTC. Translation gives CATEDSNYGYTF.